A selection of T cell receptor beta chains follows, all from one sample in a study of breast tumors, draining lymph nodes, adjacent tissues. TCRdb processed the multiplex PCR reads anew with MiXCR; each CDR3 protein has one entry. This repertoire shows 150,000 to 250,000 distinct CDR3 sequences, approximately 33% found once; its top ten account for around 4.5%. The source material was axillary lymph node tissue. These receptors were taken from a female donor with breast cancer. Some clones in this sample may be carry-over from other donors' samples. Each CDR3 is given with its conserved first and last residue.

v_call: TRBV7-2; cdr3_length: 15; j_call: TRBJ2-3; cdr3_aa: CASSLRAGRTDTQYF
v_call: TRBV18; cdr3_length: 15; j_call: TRBJ2-5; cdr3_aa: CASSSQGDPNQPQYF
v_call: TRBV7-6; cdr3_length: 15; j_call: TRBJ2-5; cdr3_aa: CASSLSRGTGETQYF
v_call: TRBV5-6; cdr3_length: 16; j_call: TRBJ1-4; cdr3_aa: CASSLYRARGNEKLFF
v_call: TRBV6-1; cdr3_length: 13; j_call: TRBJ2-5; cdr3_aa: CASSGPFRETQYF
v_call: TRBV30; cdr3_length: 11; j_call: TRBJ1-2; cdr3_aa: CAWSSGSGYTF
v_call: TRBV27; cdr3_length: 13; j_call: TRBJ2-7; cdr3_aa: CASSPPMSYEQYF
v_call: TRBV20-1; cdr3_length: 14; j_call: TRBJ2-3; cdr3_aa: CSANSRRTTATQYF
v_call: TRBV5-1; cdr3_length: 14; j_call: TRBJ1-1; cdr3_aa: CASSLQGIGTEAFF
v_call: TRBV14; cdr3_length: 17; j_call: TRBJ1-3; cdr3_aa: CASSPQTAGTSGNTIYF
v_call: TRBV20-1; cdr3_length: 13; j_call: TRBJ1-1; cdr3_aa: CSATLGVSTEAFF
v_call: TRBV30; cdr3_length: 14; j_call: TRBJ2-7; cdr3_aa: CAWSYGGGLGEQYF
v_call: TRBV2; cdr3_length: 13; j_call: TRBJ1-6; cdr3_aa: CASRDRRNSPLHF
v_call: TRBV10-2; cdr3_length: 18; j_call: TRBJ1-5; cdr3_aa: CASSESKGGQGANQPQHF
v_call: TRBV20-1; cdr3_length: 15; j_call: TRBJ2-1; cdr3_aa: CSADPLAGGYNEQFF
v_call: TRBV19; cdr3_length: 19; j_call: TRBJ1-2; cdr3_aa: CASSIGNLPTPRRDYGYTF
v_call: TRBV19; cdr3_length: 15; j_call: TRBJ2-1; cdr3_aa: CASGTLRDGYNEQFF
v_call: TRBV7-9; cdr3_length: 15; j_call: TRBJ1-6; cdr3_aa: CASSFMGTPNSPLHF
v_call: TRBV6-2/TRBV6-3; cdr3_length: 16; j_call: TRBJ1-2; cdr3_aa: CASRPNRDTLNYGYTF
v_call: TRBV6-1; cdr3_length: 20; j_call: TRBJ2-6; cdr3_aa: CASSEARVGTGGSGANVLTF